This T cell receptor beta chain derives from a study of T cell responses to AZD1222 COVID-19 vaccine. Method: immunoSEQ multiplex PCR; TCRdb's copy keeps in-frame clones and lacks some. The table has more than 70,000 clones, 85% to 90% seen once. The V end was cut by 0 bases, the J end by 3 bases, with 10 bases between. The CDR3 is made up of 15 amino acids. Germline CDR1 and CDR2: SGHDT and YYEEEE. The source of this sequence is an adult who received the AZD1222 COVID-19 vaccine. The V call is TRBV5-6, the J call TRBJ2-1; D remains unclear. Sequenced material: peripheral blood, taken 28 days after the second AZD1222 dose. The CDR3 spells CASSLGRLNYNEQFF. The CDR3 DNA follows: TGTGCCAGCAGCTTGGGGCGGTTAAACTACAATGAGCAGTTCTTC.